A single T cell receptor beta chain is shown here with its context. The antigen is undetermined. The PCR used 60 Vbeta and 13 Jbeta primers. Source study methods: About 10 million of tens of millions of unique TCR beta chains were shared, per a later count. Assay: immunoSEQ multiplex PCR; the TCRdb copy retains only in-frame clones and omits some. The DNA was the basis for D and trimming; V, J and clone size are from that table. This sample yields 75,000 to 90,000 clones, of which less than 85% are seen a single time; about 7.7% belongs to the top ten. The data were taken from a study of cytomegalovirus exposure and HLA in healthy donors. The V gene lost 11 bases and the J gene lost 7 bases, with 14 bases spanning the gap. The CDR3 extends over 12 amino acids. The germline gives CDR1 SNHLY, CDR2 FYNNEI. Findings and caveats of the study: A link between a missense DCLRE1C variant and TCR beta V- and J-gene trimming emerged from a later analysis. TCR beta V segments were, for the most part, productive about 87% or about 30% of the time in an earlier analysis. Only CMV serostatus was available as immune exposure information.

This TCR was recovered from a man aged 40-49 years in good health and CMV-seropositive. The chain has TRBV2 and TRBJ2-2, with a tentative D call TRBD1 (6 bases). Sequences were obtained from PBMCs. The CDR3 bases are TGTGCCGGGCAGGGGCTTGGCGGGGAGCTGTTTTTT. It translates to CAGQGLGGELFF.